The present entry profiles one T cell receptor beta chain with its context. No antigen is known for it. This CDR3 is 13 amino acids long. CD45RO-CCR7+CD27+CD95- was the phenotype of naive CD8+ T cells. The data stem from a study of CXCR3-negative and CXCR3-positive naive CD8 T cells. 5' RACE with UMI labels generated the TRB cDNA libraries. Reprocessing the 5' RACE reads, TCRdb reports a single entry for every CDR3 protein and omits DNA. In total, the table holds tens of thousands of distinct CDR3 sequences. Overall study findings and caveats: Each naive subset displayed comparably high diversity, whereas memory CD8+ cells displayed much lower diversity. In naive cells, CXCR3-negative and CXCR3-positive subsets had similar TRBV-TRBJ usage; memory cells differed. Partially decreased CXCR3 expression was recorded after cryopreservation, and fresh PBMCs were used in most assays. TRB CDR3s were more hydrophobic in CXCR3-positive than in CXCR3-negative naive cells.

The origin of this receptor is a human donor in good health. Some clones in this sample may be carry-over from other donors' samples. The chain couples TRBV12-3 or TRBV12-4 to TRBJ1-3; TCRdb lists TRBD1, though no DNA is available to test this call. The sample consisted of naive CXCR3+ CD8+ T cells from blood. Regarding subset: CD45RO-CCR7+CD27+CD95- naive CD8+ T cells expressing CXCR3 (TNR3+). CDR3 loop: CASSTRTGNTIYF.